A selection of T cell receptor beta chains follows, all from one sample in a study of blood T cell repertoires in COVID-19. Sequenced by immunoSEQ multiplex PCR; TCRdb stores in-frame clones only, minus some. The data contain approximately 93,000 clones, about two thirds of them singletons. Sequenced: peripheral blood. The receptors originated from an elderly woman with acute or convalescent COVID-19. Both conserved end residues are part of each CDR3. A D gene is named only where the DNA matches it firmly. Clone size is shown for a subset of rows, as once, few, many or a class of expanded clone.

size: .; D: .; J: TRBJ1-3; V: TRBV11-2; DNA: TGTGCCAGCAGCTCAACAGTAAACTCTGGAAACACCATATATTTT; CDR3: CASSSTVNSGNTIYF
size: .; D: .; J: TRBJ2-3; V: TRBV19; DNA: TGTGCCAGTAACCTAGCCAACACAGATACGCAGTATTTT; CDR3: CASNLANTDTQYF
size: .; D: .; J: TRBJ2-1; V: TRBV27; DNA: TGTGCCAGCAGTTGGGGCATCCACTCCTACAATGAGCAGTTCTTC; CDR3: CASSWGIHSYNEQFF
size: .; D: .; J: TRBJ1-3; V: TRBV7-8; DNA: TGTGCCAGCAGCAACAACCGGGGTTTGCCCACTGGAAACACCATATATTTT; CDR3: CASSNNRGLPTGNTIYF
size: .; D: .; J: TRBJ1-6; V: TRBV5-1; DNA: TGCGCCAGCAGCTTGGTGTCCAGGGGACAAGGTTCACCCCTCCACTTT; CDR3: CASSLVSRGQGSPLHF
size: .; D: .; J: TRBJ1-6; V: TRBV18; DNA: TGTGCCAGCTCACCACCGGGGGGGCATAATTCACCCCTCCACTTT; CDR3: CASSPPGGHNSPLHF
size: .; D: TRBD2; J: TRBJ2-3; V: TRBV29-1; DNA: TGCAGCGTTGTACGGGGGGGGGCCACAGATACGCAGTATTTT; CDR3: CSVVRGGATDTQYF
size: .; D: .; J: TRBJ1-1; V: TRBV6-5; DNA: TGTGCCAGCAGTTACGGGGACACCACCGGGAACACTGAAGCTTTCTTT; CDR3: CASSYGDTTGNTEAFF
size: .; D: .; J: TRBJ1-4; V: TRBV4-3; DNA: TGCGCCAGCAGCCAAGATTTTCGGGGGTCTAATGAAAAACTGTTTTTT; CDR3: CASSQDFRGSNEKLFF
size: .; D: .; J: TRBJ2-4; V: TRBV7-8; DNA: TGTGCCAGCAGCTCCTCATGGGGGGACATTCAGTACTTC; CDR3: CASSSSWGDIQYF
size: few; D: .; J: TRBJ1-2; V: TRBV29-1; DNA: TGCAGCGCCTATAGAGGGGGACCAGGGGCTGGCTATGGCTACACCTTC; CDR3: CSAYRGGPGAGYGYTF
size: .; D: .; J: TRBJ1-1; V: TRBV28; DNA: TGTGCCAGCAGTTCATACCTTACGGGGACTAAGGGAACTGAAGCTTTCTTT; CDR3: CASSSYLTGTKGTEAFF
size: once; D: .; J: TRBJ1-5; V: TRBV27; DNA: TGTGCCAGCAGTCCTCAGGGAAGGTTTCAGCCCCAGCATTTT; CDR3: CASSPQGRFQPQHF
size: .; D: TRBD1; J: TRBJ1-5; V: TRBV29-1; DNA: TGCAGCGTTGCTATGGGACAGAAAGATCAGCCCCAGCATTTT; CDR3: CSVAMGQKDQPQHF
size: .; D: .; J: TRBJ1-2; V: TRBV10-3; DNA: TGTGCCATCCGCGATCGACTGACAGGAAACTATGGCTACACCTTC; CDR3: CAIRDRLTGNYGYTF
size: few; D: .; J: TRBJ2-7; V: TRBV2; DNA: TGTGCCAGCAGGTACGGGTCCGAGCAGTACTTC; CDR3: CASRYGSEQYF
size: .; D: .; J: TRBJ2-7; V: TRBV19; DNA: TGTGTCACCGGACTCAGGGGCTCCTACGAGCAGTACTTC; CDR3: CVTGLRGSYEQYF
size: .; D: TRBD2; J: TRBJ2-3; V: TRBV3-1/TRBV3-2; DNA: TGTGCCAGCAGCGGGAGCGGGGCCAATACAGATACGCAGTATTTT; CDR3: CASSGSGANTDTQYF
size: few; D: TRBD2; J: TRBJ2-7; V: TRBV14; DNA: TGTGCCAGCAGCGCCACAGCGGGGGCGCCCTACGAGCAGTACTTC; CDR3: CASSATAGAPYEQYF
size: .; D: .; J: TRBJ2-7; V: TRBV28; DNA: TGTGCCAGCAGCTTACGGGATCCCTACGAGCAGTACTTC; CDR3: CASSLRDPYEQYF
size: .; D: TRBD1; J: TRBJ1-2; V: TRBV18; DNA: TGTGCCAGCTCACCTTCCTCAGGGGGCTCTGTCCATGGCTACACCTTC; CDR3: CASSPSSGGSVHGYTF
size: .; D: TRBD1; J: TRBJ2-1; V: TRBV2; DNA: TGTGCCTTTACCGGGACAGGGGTCAATGAGCAGTTCTTC; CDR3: CAFTGTGVNEQFF
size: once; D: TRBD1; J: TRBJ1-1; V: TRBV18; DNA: TGTGCCAGCTCACCACTCAGGGGGCATGACACTGAAGCTTTCTTT; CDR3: CASSPLRGHDTEAFF
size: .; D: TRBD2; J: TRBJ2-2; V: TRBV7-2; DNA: TGTGCCAGCAGCTTCACCCGGTGGGCGGGGGGGCCCACCGGGGAGCTGTTTTTT; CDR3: CASSFTRWAGGPTGELFF
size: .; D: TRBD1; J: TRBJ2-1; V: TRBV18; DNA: TGTGCCTCTGCGCCCTGGACAGGGGACAATGAGCAGTTCTTC; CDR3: CASAPWTGDNEQFF
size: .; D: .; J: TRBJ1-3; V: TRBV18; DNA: TGTGCCAGCTCACCATTGAGGGAGTCCGGAAACACCATATATTTT; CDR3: CASSPLRESGNTIYF
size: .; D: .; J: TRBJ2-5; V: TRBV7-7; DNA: TGTGCTAGCAGCTTTTCTGGGGCAGAGACCCAGTACTTC; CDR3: CASSFSGAETQYF
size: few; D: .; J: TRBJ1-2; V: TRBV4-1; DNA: TGCGCCAGCAGCCAAGTCGTAAGGAAAGCGGGGGGGAACTATGGCTACACCTTC; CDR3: CASSQVVRKAGGNYGYTF
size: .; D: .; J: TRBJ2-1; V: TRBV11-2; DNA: TGTGCCAGCAGCTTAGATCCCGGGATATGGTACAATGAGCAGTTCTTC; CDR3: CASSLDPGIWYNEQFF
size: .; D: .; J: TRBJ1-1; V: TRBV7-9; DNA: TGTGCCAGCAGCCCCCCGGGACTCATGAACACTGAAGCTTTCTTT; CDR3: CASSPPGLMNTEAFF
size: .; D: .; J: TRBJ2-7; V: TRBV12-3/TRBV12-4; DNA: TGTGCCAGCAGCCACCCAGGGCTCCCCAAGTACTTC; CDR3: CASSHPGLPKYF